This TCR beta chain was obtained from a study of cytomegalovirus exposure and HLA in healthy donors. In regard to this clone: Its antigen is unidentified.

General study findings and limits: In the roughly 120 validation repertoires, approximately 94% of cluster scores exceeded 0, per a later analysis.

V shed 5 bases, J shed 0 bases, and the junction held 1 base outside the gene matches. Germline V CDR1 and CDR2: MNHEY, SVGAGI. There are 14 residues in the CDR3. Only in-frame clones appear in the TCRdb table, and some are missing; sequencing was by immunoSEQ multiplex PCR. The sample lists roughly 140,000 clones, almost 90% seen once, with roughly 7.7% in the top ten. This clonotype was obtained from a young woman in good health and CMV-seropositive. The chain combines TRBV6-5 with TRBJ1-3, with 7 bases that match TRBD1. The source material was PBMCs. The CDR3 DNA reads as TGTGCCAGCAGTACAGGGGTCTCTGGAAACACCATATATTTT. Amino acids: CASSTGVSGNTIYF.